This TCR beta chain was found in a study of OX40 agonist ivuxolimab in advanced cancers. Clones were sequenced by immunoSEQ multiplex PCR, and TCRdb holds only the in-frame ones, with some missing. The table lists tens of thousands of clones, about 83% of them singletons. Germline lookup yields CDR1 MNHEY and CDR2 SVGAGI. V dropped 2 bases and J dropped 3; count of bases not matched to a gene: 5. The CDR3 is 15 residues long. The source was CD4+ or CD8+ T cells sorted from blood, collected in a trial of the OX40 agonist ivuxolimab. V is TRBV6-5 and J is TRBJ1-1, with 8 bases aligning to TRBD1. This TCR was sampled from an adult with an advanced solid tumor such as melanoma, head and neck, liver or kidney cancer. In DNA, the CDR3 is TGTGCCAGCAGTTACAGCGGACAGGGCCACACTGAAGCTTTCTTT. It codes for CASSYSGQGHTEAFF.